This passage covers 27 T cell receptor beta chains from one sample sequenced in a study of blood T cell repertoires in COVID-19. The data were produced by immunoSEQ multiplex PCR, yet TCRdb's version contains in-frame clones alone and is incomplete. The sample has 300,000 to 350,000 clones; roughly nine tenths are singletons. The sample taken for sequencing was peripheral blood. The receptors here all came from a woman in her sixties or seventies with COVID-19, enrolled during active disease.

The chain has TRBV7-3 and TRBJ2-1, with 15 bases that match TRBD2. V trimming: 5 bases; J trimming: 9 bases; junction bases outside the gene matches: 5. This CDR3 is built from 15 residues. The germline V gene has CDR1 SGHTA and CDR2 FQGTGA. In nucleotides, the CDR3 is TGTGCCAGCAGCAAGGGACTAGCGGGGGGTCTTGAGCAGTTCTTC. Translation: CASSKGLAGGLEQFF.

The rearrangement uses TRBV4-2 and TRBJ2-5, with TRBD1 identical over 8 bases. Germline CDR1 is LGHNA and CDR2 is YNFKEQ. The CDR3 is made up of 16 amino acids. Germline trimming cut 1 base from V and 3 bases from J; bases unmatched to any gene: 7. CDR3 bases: TGTGCCAGCAGCCAAGCTCGGTCAGGGGGCGAAGAGACCCAGTACTTC. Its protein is CASSQARSGGEETQYF.

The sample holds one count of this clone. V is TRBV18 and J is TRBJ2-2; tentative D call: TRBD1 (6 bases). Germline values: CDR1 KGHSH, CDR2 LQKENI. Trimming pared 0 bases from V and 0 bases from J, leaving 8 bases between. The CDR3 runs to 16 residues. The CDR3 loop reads CASSPPHRANTGELFF. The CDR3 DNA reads TGTGCCAGCTCACCACCCCACAGGGCGAACACCGGGGAGCTGTTTTTT.

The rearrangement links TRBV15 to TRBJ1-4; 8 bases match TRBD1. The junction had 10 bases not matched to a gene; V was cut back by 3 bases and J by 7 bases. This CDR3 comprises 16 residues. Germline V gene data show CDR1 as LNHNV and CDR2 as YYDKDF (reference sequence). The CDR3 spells CATSRLQGAQVEKLFF. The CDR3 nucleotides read TGTGCCACCAGCAGGCTCCAGGGGGCGCAGGTTGAAAAACTGTTTTTT.

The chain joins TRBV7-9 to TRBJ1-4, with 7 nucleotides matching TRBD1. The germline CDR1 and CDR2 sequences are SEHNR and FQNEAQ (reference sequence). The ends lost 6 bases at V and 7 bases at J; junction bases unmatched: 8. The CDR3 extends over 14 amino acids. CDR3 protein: CASRTTGVGEKLFF. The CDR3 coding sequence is TGTGCCAGCAGAACAACAGGGGTGGGTGAAAAACTGTTTTTT.

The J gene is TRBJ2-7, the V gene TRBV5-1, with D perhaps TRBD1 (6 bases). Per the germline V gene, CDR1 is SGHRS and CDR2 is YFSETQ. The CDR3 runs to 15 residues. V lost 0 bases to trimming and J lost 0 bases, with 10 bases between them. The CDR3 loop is CASSLGGGASYEQYF. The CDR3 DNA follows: TGCGCCAGCAGCTTGGGAGGGGGAGCCTCCTACGAGCAGTACTTC.

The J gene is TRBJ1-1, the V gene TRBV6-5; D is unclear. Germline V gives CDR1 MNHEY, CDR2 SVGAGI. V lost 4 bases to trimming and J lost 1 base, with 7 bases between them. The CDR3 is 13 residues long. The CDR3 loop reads CASSLIKNTEAFF. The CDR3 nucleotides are TGTGCCAGCAGTTTAATTAAGAACACTGAAGCTTTCTTT.

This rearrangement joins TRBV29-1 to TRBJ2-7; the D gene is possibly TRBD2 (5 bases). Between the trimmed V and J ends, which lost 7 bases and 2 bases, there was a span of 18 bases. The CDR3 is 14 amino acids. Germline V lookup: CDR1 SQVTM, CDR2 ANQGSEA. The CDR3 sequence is CSAKSGRSAYEQYF. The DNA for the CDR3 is TGCAGCGCCAAAAGCGGCCGATCAGCCTACGAGCAGTACTTC.

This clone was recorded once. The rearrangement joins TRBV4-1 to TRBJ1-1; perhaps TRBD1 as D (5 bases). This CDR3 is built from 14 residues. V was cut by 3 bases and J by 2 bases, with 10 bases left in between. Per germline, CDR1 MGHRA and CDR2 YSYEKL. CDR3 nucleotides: TGCGCCAGCAGCCAGACAGCTTCAAACACTGAAGCTTTCTTT. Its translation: CASSQTASNTEAFF.

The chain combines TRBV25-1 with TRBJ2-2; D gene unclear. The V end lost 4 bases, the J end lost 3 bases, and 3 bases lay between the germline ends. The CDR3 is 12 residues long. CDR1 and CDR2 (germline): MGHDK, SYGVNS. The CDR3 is CASSAHTGELFF. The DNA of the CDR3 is TGTGCCAGCAGTGCTCACACCGGGGAGCTGTTTTTT.

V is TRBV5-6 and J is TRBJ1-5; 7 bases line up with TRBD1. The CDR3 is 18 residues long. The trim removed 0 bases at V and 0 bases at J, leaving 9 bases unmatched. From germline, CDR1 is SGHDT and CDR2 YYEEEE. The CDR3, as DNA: TGTGCCAGCAGCTTGGCAGCCCAGGGGGGAGATAGCAATCAGCCCCAGCATTTT. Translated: CASSLAAQGGDSNQPQHF. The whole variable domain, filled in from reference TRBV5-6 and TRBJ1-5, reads DAGVTQSPTHLIKTRGQQVTLRCSPKSGHDTVSWYQQALGQGPQFIFQYYEEEERQRGNFPDRFSGHQFPNYSSELNVNALLLGDSALYLCASSLAAQGGDSNQPQHFGDGTRLSIL.

The CDR3 here is CASSISSAQETQYF. The DNA of the CDR3 is TGTGCCAGTAGTATAAGTAGCGCCCAAGAGACCCAGTACTTC. This chain joins TRBV19 and TRBJ2-5; TRBD2 is a possible D gene (5 bases). CDR1 is LNHDA, CDR2 SQIVND, per germline (reference sequence). The V gene lost 2 bases and the J gene lost 1 base, with 8 bases spanning the gap. The CDR3 extends over 14 amino acids.

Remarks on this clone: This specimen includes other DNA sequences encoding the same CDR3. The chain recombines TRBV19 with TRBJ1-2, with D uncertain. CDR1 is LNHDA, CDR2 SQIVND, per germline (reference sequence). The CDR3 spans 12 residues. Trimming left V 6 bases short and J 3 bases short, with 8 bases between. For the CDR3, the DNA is TGTGCCAGTAGCCTACGGGACTATGGCTACACCTTC. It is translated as CASSLRDYGYTF.

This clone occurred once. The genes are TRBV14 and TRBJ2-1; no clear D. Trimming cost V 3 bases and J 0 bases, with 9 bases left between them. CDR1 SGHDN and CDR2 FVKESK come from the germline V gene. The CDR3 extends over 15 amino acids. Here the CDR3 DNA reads TGTGCCAGCAGCCAGTCGATGAGCTCCTACAATGAGCAGTTCTTC. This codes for CASSQSMSSYNEQFF.

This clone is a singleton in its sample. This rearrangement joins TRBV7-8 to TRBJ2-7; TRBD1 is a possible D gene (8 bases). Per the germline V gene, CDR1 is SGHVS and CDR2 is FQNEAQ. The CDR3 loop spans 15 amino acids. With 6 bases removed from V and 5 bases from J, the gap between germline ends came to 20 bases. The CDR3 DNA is TGTGCCAGCAGATTAACAGGGGGGGTTAGGAACGAGCAGTACTTC. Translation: CASRLTGGVRNEQYF.

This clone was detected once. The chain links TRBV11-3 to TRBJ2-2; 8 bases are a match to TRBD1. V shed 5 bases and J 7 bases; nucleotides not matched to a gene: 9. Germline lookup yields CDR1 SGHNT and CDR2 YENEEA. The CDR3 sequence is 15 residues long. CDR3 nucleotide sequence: TGTGCCAGCAGCCGACGACAGGGGCGGATCGGGGAGCTGTTTTTT. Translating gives CASSRRQGRIGELFF.

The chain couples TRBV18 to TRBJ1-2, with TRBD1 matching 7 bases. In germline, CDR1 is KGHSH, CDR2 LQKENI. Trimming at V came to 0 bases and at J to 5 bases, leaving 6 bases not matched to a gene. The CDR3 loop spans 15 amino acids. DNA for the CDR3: TGTGCCAGCTCACCACCGGCGCCAGGGGGATATGGCTACACCTTC. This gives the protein CASSPPAPGGYGYTF.

The CDR3 loop reads CASSLRRGGTTDTQYF. In DNA form, the CDR3 reads TGTGCCAGCAGCTTGCGGCGGGGGGGGACCACAGATACGCAGTATTTT. The V call is TRBV5-4, the J call TRBJ2-3, with 9 bases lining up with TRBD2. In germline, CDR1 is SGHNT, CDR2 YYREEE (reference sequence). The CDR3 sequence is 16 residues long. The junction had 5 bases not matched to a gene; V was cut back by 1 base and J by 2 bases.

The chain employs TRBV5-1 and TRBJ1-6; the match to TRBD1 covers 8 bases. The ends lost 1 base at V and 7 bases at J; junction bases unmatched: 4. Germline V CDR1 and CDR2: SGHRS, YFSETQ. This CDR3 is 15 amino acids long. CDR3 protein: CASSLKGQENSPLHF. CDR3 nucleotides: TGCGCCAGCAGCTTGAAGGGACAGGAGAATTCACCCCTCCACTTT.

The CDR3 DNA follows: TGTGCCAGCAGCCTGACAGAAAATCAGCCCCAGCATTTT. This translates into CASSLTENQPQHF. This rearrangement joins TRBV7-8 to TRBJ1-5, with D tentatively TRBD1 (5 bases). Germline CDR1 SGHVS, CDR2 FQNEAQ. V was shortened by 5 bases and J by 4 bases, with 9 bases between the two germline ends. The CDR3 runs to 13 residues.

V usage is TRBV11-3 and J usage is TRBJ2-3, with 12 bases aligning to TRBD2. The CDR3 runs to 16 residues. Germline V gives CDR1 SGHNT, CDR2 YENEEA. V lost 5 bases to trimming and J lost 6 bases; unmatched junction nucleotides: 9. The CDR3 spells CASSHGLAGFRDTQYF. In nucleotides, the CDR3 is TGTGCCAGCAGCCACGGACTAGCGGGGTTCAGGGATACGCAGTATTTT.

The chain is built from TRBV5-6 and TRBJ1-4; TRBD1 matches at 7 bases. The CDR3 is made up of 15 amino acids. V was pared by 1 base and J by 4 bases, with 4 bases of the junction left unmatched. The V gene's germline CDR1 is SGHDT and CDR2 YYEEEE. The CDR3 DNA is TGTGCCAGCAGCTTGCGCCAGGGGGTTAATGAAAAACTGTTTTTT. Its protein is CASSLRQGVNEKLFF.

The CDR3 DNA is TGTGCCAGTAGTATCCAGGGACACCCTCAGTATGGCTACACCTTC. Translated: CASSIQGHPQYGYTF. The gene calls are TRBV19 and TRBJ1-2; D might be TRBD1 (6 bases). Trimming left V 3 bases short and J 5 bases short, with 16 bases between. Germline loops: CDR1 LNHDA, CDR2 SQIVND (reference sequence). The CDR3 sequence is 15 residues long.

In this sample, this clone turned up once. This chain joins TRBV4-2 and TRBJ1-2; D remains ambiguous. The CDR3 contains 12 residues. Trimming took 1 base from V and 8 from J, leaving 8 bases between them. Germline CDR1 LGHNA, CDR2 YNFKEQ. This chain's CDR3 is CASSQVTEGYTF. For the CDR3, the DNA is TGTGCCAGCAGCCAAGTCACAGAAGGCTACACCTTC.

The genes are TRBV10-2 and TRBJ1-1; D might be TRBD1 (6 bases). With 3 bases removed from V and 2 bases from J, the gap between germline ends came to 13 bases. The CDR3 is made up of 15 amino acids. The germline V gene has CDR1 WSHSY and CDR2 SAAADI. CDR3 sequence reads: CASSDLGQRNTEAFF. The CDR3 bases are TGCGCCAGCAGTGACTTAGGACAGCGAAACACTGAAGCTTTCTTT.

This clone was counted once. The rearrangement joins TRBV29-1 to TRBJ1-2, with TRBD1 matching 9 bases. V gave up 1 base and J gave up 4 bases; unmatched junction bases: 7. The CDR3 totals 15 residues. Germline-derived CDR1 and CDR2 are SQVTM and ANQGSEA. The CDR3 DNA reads TGCAGCGTTGAAGGCGGGACAGGGAATGTCTATGGCTACACCTTC. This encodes CSVEGGTGNVYGYTF.

The CDR3 DNA reads TGTGCCAGCAGCTTAGGTCAGGGCGAGCAGTACTTC. It yields the protein CASSLGQGEQYF. The chain employs TRBV11-2 and TRBJ2-7; D perhaps matches TRBD1 (5 bases). V was shortened by 1 base and J by 6 bases, with 7 bases between the two germline ends. Germline V gene sequence: CDR1 SGHAT, CDR2 FQNNGV. The CDR3 extends over 12 amino acids.